The 28 T cell receptor beta chains listed next were all sequenced from one sample in a study of shared clonotypes between healthy human individuals. Profiled with immunoSEQ multiplex PCR; TCRdb holds only in-frame clones, not every one. The table shows millions of clones, with roughly 94% occurring only once. Sequenced material: naive CD4+ T cells sorted from blood. Subset defined: CD45RA+ positively selected. These receptors were collected from a man aged 18 to 30 in good health.

The CDR3 is CASSPSVGGGYEQYF. CDR3 DNA sequence: TGTGCCAGCTCACCGTCTGTGGGTGGCGGTTACGAGCAGTACTTC. This rearrangement joins TRBV18 to TRBJ2-7; D is undetermined. Looked up from germline, CDR1 is KGHSH and CDR2 is LQKENI. The CDR3 runs to 15 residues. V gave up 3 bases and J gave up 4 bases, with 16 bases separating them.

The chain uses TRBV2 and TRBJ2-6; D call uncertain. Per the germline V gene, CDR1 is SNHLY and CDR2 is FYNNEI. The CDR3 is 16 amino acids. The V gene lost 4 bases and the J gene lost 0 bases, with 10 bases spanning the gap. This CDR3 reads CASSADGSSGANVLTF. For the CDR3, the DNA is TGTGCCAGCAGTGCTGACGGTAGCTCTGGGGCCAACGTCCTGACTTTC. Based on the CDR3 plus reference TRBV2 and TRBJ2-6, the full variable domain is EPEVTQTPSHQVTQMGQEVILRCVPISNHLYFYWYRQILGQKVEFLVSFYNNEISEKSEIFDDQFSVERPDGSNFTLKIRSTKLEDSAMYFCASSADGSSGANVLTFGAGSRLTVL.

The V and J genes are TRBV2 and TRBJ2-5; D is uncertain. Germline CDR1 SNHLY, CDR2 FYNNEI. V shed 6 bases and J shed 0 bases, with 11 bases lying between them. The CDR3 runs 14 residues. The chain's CDR3 is CASRGFNYQETQYF. The CDR3 nucleotides are TGTGCCAGCAGGGGGTTCAATTACCAAGAGACCCAGTACTTC.

The chain uses TRBV9 and TRBJ2-5, with TRBD1 identical over 11 bases. This CDR3 region has 18 residues. With 0 bases clipped from V and 5 bases from J, the junction kept 12 bases outside the gene matches. Germline CDR1 reads SGDLS; CDR2 reads YYNGEE. CDR3 DNA sequence: TGTGCCAGCAGCGTAGAAGGATCAGGGGACAGGGGGGAGGAGACCCAGTACTTC. Amino acid sequence: CASSVEGSGDRGEETQYF.

CDR3: CASGLVLEPTQYF. In DNA, the CDR3 is TGTGCTAGTGGTTTGGTACTGGAACCTACGCAGTATTTT. V usage is TRBV12-5 and J usage is TRBJ2-3, with unresolved D. Germline CDR1 and CDR2: LGHNT and FRNRAP. This CDR3 region has 13 residues. Trimming left V 0 bases short and J 8 bases short, with 9 bases between.

The J gene is TRBJ1-2, the V gene TRBV10-3; possibly TRBD1 for D (6 bases). Germline V gene data show CDR1 as ENHRY and CDR2 as SYGVKD. Trimming pared 0 bases from V and 0 bases from J, leaving 11 bases between. CDR3 size: 16 residues. The DNA for the CDR3 is TGTGCCATCAGTGAGTCTCCGGGACACTCTAACTATGGCTACACCTTC. Translated: CAISESPGHSNYGYTF.

The genes are TRBV19 and TRBJ1-1, with TRBD1 matching 10 bases. V gave up 4 bases and J gave up 5 bases; unmatched junction bases: 7. The CDR3 extends over 15 amino acids. The germline V gene has CDR1 LNHDA and CDR2 SQIVND (reference sequence). The CDR3 spells CASSTHGQGGTEAFF. CDR3 DNA sequence: TGTGCCAGTAGTACGCATGGACAGGGGGGTACTGAAGCTTTCTTT.

A note on this clone: In the same sample, other DNA sequences code for this CDR3. The V and J genes are TRBV6-5 and TRBJ2-7; D tentatively fits TRBD1 or TRBD2 (5 bases each). V lost 0 bases to trimming and J lost 0 bases, with 9 bases between them. CDR3 length equals 15 residues. Germline CDR1 reads MNHEY; CDR2 reads SVGAGI. The CDR3 region has the DNA TGTGCCAGCAGTTACTCGCCAGGGAGCTCCTACGAGCAGTACTTC. As protein: CASSYSPGSSYEQYF.

The chain combines TRBV30 with TRBJ1-5, with D uncertain. The CDR3 loop spans 14 amino acids. V was clipped by 3 bases and J by 3 bases, with 12 bases between them. Germline values: CDR1 GTSNPN, CDR2 SVGIG (reference sequence). The DNA of the CDR3 is TGTGCCTGGAGCACCGTCGACACCAATCAGCCCCAGCATTTT. This codes for CAWSTVDTNQPQHF. Combining the CDR3 with reference TRBV30 and TRBJ1-5 gives the whole variable domain SQTIHQWPATLVQPVGSPLSLECTVEGTSNPNLYWYRQAAGRGLQLLFYSVGIGQISSEVPQNLSASRPQDRQFILSSKKLLLSDSGFYLCAWSTVDTNQPQHFGDGTRLSIL.

V gene TRBV11-2 combines with J gene TRBJ2-5; 7 nucleotides align to TRBD1. With 6 bases clipped from V and 5 bases from J, the junction kept 6 bases outside the gene matches. CDR3 length: 13 residues. Germline CDR1 is SGHAT and CDR2 is FQNNGV. The CDR3, as DNA: TGTGCCAGCAGTACACAGGGGTGGGAGACCCAGTACTTC. Its translation is CASSTQGWETQYF.

The gene calls are TRBV10-1 and TRBJ2-2, with TRBD1 as a possible D gene (5 bases). Per germline, CDR1 WNHNN and CDR2 SYGVQD (reference sequence). CDR3 length equals 15 residues. V was clipped by 2 bases and J by 4 bases, with 11 bases between them. CDR3 amino acids: CASSEGHVTTGELFF. For the CDR3, the DNA is TGCGCCAGCAGTGAGGGACACGTAACCACCGGGGAGCTGTTTTTT.

The chain couples TRBV30 to TRBJ1-4; D may be TRBD1 (6 bases). The CDR3 extends over 12 amino acids. Trimming stripped 8 bases from V and 8 bases from J, with 15 bases between. In germline, CDR1 is GTSNPN, CDR2 SVGIG (reference sequence). The CDR3 loop is CARGGGGEKLFF. The CDR3 nucleotides read TGTGCCCGCGGGGGGGGCGGAGAAAAACTGTTTTTT.

About this clone: At the DNA level, this CDR3 is encoded by other sequences in the same sample as well. The V and J genes are TRBV5-1 and TRBJ1-4, with TRBD1 matching 9 bases. This CDR3 is 15 amino acids long. With V trimmed by 4 bases and J by 2 bases, 3 bases remained unmatched. Germline-derived CDR1 and CDR2 are SGHRS and YFSETQ. The CDR3 DNA follows: TGCGCCAGCAGCCCGGGGACAGGGACTAATGAAAAACTGTTTTTT. This gives the protein CASSPGTGTNEKLFF.

This clone was recorded only once. The V call is TRBV4-3, the J call TRBJ2-2; D possibly corresponds to TRBD2 (6 bases). The V and J ends lost 3 bases and 1 base respectively, with 15 bases between them. The CDR3 runs to 17 residues. Germline assignment: CDR1 LGHNA and CDR2 YSLEER. The CDR3 loop is CASSQTGGTWNTGELFF. The CDR3 region has the DNA TGCGCCAGCAGCCAGACCGGAGGGACCTGGAACACCGGGGAGCTGTTTTTT.

To note about this clone: Within the sample, other DNA sequences also encode this same CDR3. CDR3 in DNA: TGTGCCAGCAGCTTAGAGACTGGAAGCTCCTACGAGCAGTACTTC. Translated, it gives CASSLETGSSYEQYF. V is TRBV7-9 and J is TRBJ2-7, with no clear D. Deletions cut 1 base from V and 0 bases from J, with 10 bases between. The CDR3 loop spans 15 amino acids. The V gene's germline CDR1 is SEHNR and CDR2 FQNEAQ (reference sequence).

The rearrangement links TRBV7-2 to TRBJ2-5; 10 bases line up with TRBD2. This CDR3 is built from 18 residues. Germline V CDR1 and CDR2: SGHTA, FQGNSA. Unmatched junction bases numbered 9, after V lost 0 bases and J lost 2 bases. The CDR3 coding sequence is TGTGCCAGCAGCTTAGCCCTTTACACTAGCGGGACACAAGAGACCCAGTACTTC. Protein: CASSLALYTSGTQETQYF.

This clone was counted once. The chain joins TRBV30 to TRBJ2-1; a weak D match, TRBD2 (6 bases). The CDR3 is 12 amino acids. V was cut by 4 bases and J by 9 bases, with 13 bases left in between. Germline lookup yields CDR1 GTSNPN and CDR2 SVGIG (reference sequence). Here the CDR3 DNA reads TGTGCCTGGACCGCGGGGAGGATTGAGCAGTTCTTC. Amino acids: CAWTAGRIEQFF.

The genes are TRBV28 and TRBJ1-4; a weak D match, TRBD1 (5 bases). Germline lookup yields CDR1 MDHEN and CDR2 SYDVKM. Trimming took 3 bases from V and 10 from J, leaving 18 bases between them. The CDR3 contains 15 residues. DNA of the CDR3: TGTGCCAGCAGTTTCGAAGGGACTGGACTCGGAAAACTGTTTTTT. It is translated as CASSFEGTGLGKLFF.

The DNA of the CDR3 is TGCAGCGTTGCCAATACCTACGAGCAGTACTTC. Its translation is CSVANTYEQYF. V is TRBV29-1 and J is TRBJ2-7; D unresolved. The length of the CDR3 is 11 residues. Germline V gene data show CDR1 as SQVTM and CDR2 as ANQGSEA. The V end was cut by 4 bases, the J end by 2 bases, with 6 bases between.

J is TRBJ2-7 and V is TRBV13; tentative D call: TRBD2 (5 bases). The CDR3 spans 15 residues. CDR1 PRHDT and CDR2 FYEKMQ come from the germline V gene (reference sequence). The germline V and J ends were trimmed by 1 base and 2 bases, with 12 bases remaining between them. Here the CDR3 DNA reads TGTGCCAGCAGCTTAGTGAGGGCGGGCACCTACGAGCAGTACTTC. Protein sequence: CASSLVRAGTYEQYF.

The rearrangement uses TRBV5-1 and TRBJ1-3; D unclear. This CDR3 spans 15 amino acids. In germline, CDR1 is SGHRS, CDR2 YFSETQ. V lost 2 bases and J lost 2, with 11 bases in between. CDR3 loop: CASSLLGIAGNTIYF. The CDR3 region has the DNA TGCGCCAGCAGCTTATTGGGGATCGCTGGAAACACCATATATTTT. The full variable domain, in which reference TRBV5-1 and TRBJ1-3 provide the parts outside the CDR3, is KAGVTQTPRYLIKTRGQQVTLSCSPISGHRSVSWYQQTPGQGLQFLFEYFSETQRNKGNFPGRFSGRQFSNSRSEMNVSTLELGDSALYLCASSLLGIAGNTIYFGEGSWLTVV.

The rearrangement joins TRBV7-5 to TRBJ2-7; the table's TRBD1 call for D was not verified on the DNA. TRBV7-5 is a recognized pseudogene. This CDR3 comprises 15 residues. The DNA of the CDR3 is TGTGCCGGGAAACCGACAGGCCGAAGCTCCTACGAGCAGTACTTC. It codes for CAGKPTGRSSYEQYF.

CDR3 loop: CASSVGGGGGTGELFF. In nucleotides, the CDR3 is TGTGCCAGCAGCGTAGGCGGTGGCGGGGGAACCGGGGAGCTGTTTTTT. This chain connects TRBV9 to TRBJ2-2; TRBD2 matches at 7 bases. Per germline, CDR1 SGDLS and CDR2 YYNGEE. The CDR3 runs 16 residues. After removal of 0 bases from V and 5 bases from J, the junction contained 7 bases not matched to a gene. The complete variable domain, with remaining parts taken from reference TRBV9 and TRBJ2-2, reads DSGVTQTPKHLITATGQRVTLRCSPRSGDLSVYWYQQSLDQGLQFLIQYYNGEERAKGNILERFSAQQFPDLHSELNLSSLELGDSALYFCASSVGGGGGTGELFFGEGSRLTVL.

This rearrangement joins TRBV5-4 to TRBJ2-1, with 11 bases fitting TRBD2. The CDR3 spans 16 residues. The germline V gene has CDR1 SGHNT and CDR2 YYREEE (reference sequence). The V and J ends lost 5 bases and 3 bases, in that order; junction bases with no gene match: 7. Written as DNA, the CDR3 is TGTGCCAGCAGGCCGCAACTAGCGGGAGTCTACAATGAGCAGTTCTTC. This translates into CASRPQLAGVYNEQFF.

As to this clone: Within the sample, other DNA sequences also encode this same CDR3. The rearrangement uses TRBV6-5 and TRBJ2-2; D is undetermined. CDR3 length: 13 residues. Germline loops: CDR1 MNHEY, CDR2 SVGAGI. Trimming left V 4 bases short and J 0 bases short, with 3 bases between. The CDR3 reads CASSSPNTGELFF. The CDR3 coding sequence is TGTGCCAGCAGTTCTCCGAACACCGGGGAGCTGTTTTTT.

This rearrangement joins TRBV13 to TRBJ2-7, with 9 bases identical to TRBD1. The length of the CDR3 is 16 residues. Germline lookup yields CDR1 PRHDT and CDR2 FYEKMQ (reference sequence). Germline trimming cut 0 bases from V and 1 base from J; bases unmatched to any gene: 4. As DNA, the CDR3 is TGTGCCAGCAGCTTAGGGGTTGGGACAGGGTCCTACGAGCAGTACTTC. Its translation is CASSLGVGTGSYEQYF. Variable domain in full (rest from reference TRBV13 and TRBJ2-7): AAGVIQSPRHLIKEKRETATLKCYPIPRHDTVYWYQQGPGQDPQFLISFYEKMQSDKGSIPDRFSAQQFSDYHSELNMSSLELGDSALYFCASSLGVGTGSYEQYFGPGTRLTVT.

The chain links TRBV28 to TRBJ1-1; the D is unclear. V was pared by 2 bases and J by 8 bases, with 9 bases between. CDR3 length: 12 residues. In germline, CDR1 is MDHEN, CDR2 SYDVKM. Written as DNA, the CDR3 is TGTGCCAGCAGTTTAGGCAGGTTGGAAGCTTTCTTT. Translation: CASSLGRLEAFF.

This chain connects TRBV5-1 to TRBJ1-4, with a weak D call TRBD1 (5 bases). The CDR3 covers 15 residues. V was shortened by 3 bases and J by 7 bases, with 16 bases between the two germline ends. Germline V gene sequence: CDR1 SGHRS, CDR2 YFSETQ. CDR3 sequence reads: CASSSSGGGVEKLFF. In DNA form, the CDR3 reads TGCGCCAGCAGCTCGTCGGGGGGAGGTGTTGAAAAACTGTTTTTT.